The 27 T cell receptor beta chains below were found in one sample sequenced in a study of beta chain features in type 1 diabetes. As every portion of the isolated RNA was reverse transcribed, the sequencing read expressed TCRB transcripts. Produced via immunoSEQ multiplex PCR; TCRdb's table is partial and in-frame only. The sample lists roughly 340,000 clones, 13% occurring once. Their recognized antigens are unknown. Whole-study findings and limits: Across all four CD4+ subsets, people with type 1 diabetes showed modestly shorter TCRB CDR3s.

The specimen was naive CD4+ T cells from blood. These receptors all stem from a woman between 18 and 29 years old with type 1 diabetes.

This clone was observed a few times. V usage is TRBV5-1 and J usage is TRBJ2-3; D remains unclear. V was clipped by 4 bases and J by 0 bases, with 3 bases between them. Germline V gene lookup returns CDR1 SGHRS and CDR2 YFSETQ. CDR3 length: 12 amino acids. The CDR3 loop reads CASSQSTDTQYF. In nucleotides, the CDR3 is TGCGCCAGCAGCCAGAGCACAGATACGCAGTATTTT.

This clone was counted a few times. This sequence joins TRBV6-1 and TRBJ2-7; 7 bases map to TRBD1. The CDR3 contains 14 residues. V dropped 6 bases and J dropped 4; count of bases not matched to a gene: 9. CDR1 is MNHNS, CDR2 SASEGT, per germline. The CDR3 nucleotides read TGTGCCAGCAGCCTCGGGACAGCGGCTTACGAGCAGTACTTC. Amino acids: CASSLGTAAYEQYF.

The rearrangement uses TRBV18 and TRBJ2-2; perhaps TRBD2 as D (6 bases). Germline CDR1 is KGHSH and CDR2 is LQKENI. The length of the CDR3 is 13 residues. Trimming took off 2 bases at V and 5 bases at J, with 6 bases between the two ends. CDR3 sequence (DNA): TGTGCCAGCTCACCAGCGGGGACCGGGGAGCTGTTTTTT. Translating it yields CASSPAGTGELFF. Together with reference TRBV18 and TRBJ2-2, the CDR3 gives the full variable domain: NAGVMQNPRHLVRRRGQEARLRCSPMKGHSHVYWYRQLPEEGLKFMVYLQKENIIDESGMPKERFSAEFPKEGPSILRIQQVVRGDSAAYFCASSPAGTGELFFGEGSRLTVL.

This clone appeared a few times. The chain recombines TRBV29-1 with TRBJ2-1, with unresolved D. V lost 7 bases and J lost 3, with 16 bases in between. CDR3 size: 14 residues. Germline values: CDR1 SQVTM, CDR2 ANQGSEA. CDR3 coding DNA: TGCAGCGAAGAGCCAGTCCGAGGCTACAATGAGCAGTTCTTC. Protein: CSEEPVRGYNEQFF.

This clone appeared a few times. This chain's CDR3 is CASSQGSLNEQFF. The CDR3 DNA follows: TGCGCCAGCAGCCAAGGTTCTCTCAATGAGCAGTTCTTC. The rearrangement joins TRBV4-3 to TRBJ2-1; no reliable D call. V dropped 1 base and J dropped 6 bases, with 7 bases sitting between them. The germline V gene has CDR1 LGHNA and CDR2 YSLEER. This CDR3 comprises 13 residues.

The chain uses TRBV2 and TRBJ1-5; D is undetermined. CDR1 is SNHLY and CDR2 is FYNNEI in the germline V gene. The CDR3 is made up of 13 amino acids. V lost 3 bases, J lost 1 base, and 4 bases lay in between. DNA for the CDR3: TGTGCCAGCAGTGATGGCAGCAATCAGCCCCAGCATTTT. This sequence encodes CASSDGSNQPQHF.

The rearrangement joins TRBV5-8 to TRBJ2-1; possibly TRBD2 for D (5 bases). Looked up from germline, CDR1 is SGHTS and CDR2 is YDEGEE. Deletions cut 1 base from V and 4 bases from J, with 12 bases between. The CDR3 covers 15 residues. Here the CDR3 DNA reads TGTGCCAGCAGCTTGCTGTCGGGAACTTACAATGAGCAGTTCTTC. It is translated as CASSLLSGTYNEQFF.

This clone was detected only a few times. The V call is TRBV20-1, the J call TRBJ2-7; D possibly corresponds to TRBD2 (5 bases). The CDR3 sequence is 11 residues long. CDR1 and CDR2 (germline): DFQATT, SNEGSKA (reference sequence). Trimming left V 3 bases short and J 6 bases short, with 9 bases between. The CDR3 DNA reads TGCAGTGCTAGGGACTCCCCCGAGCAGTACGTC. The encoded protein is CSARDSPEQYV.

The chain has TRBV6-5 and TRBJ2-7, with 10 bases matching TRBD1. The trim removed 2 bases at V and 2 bases at J, leaving 3 bases unmatched. Germline V gene data show CDR1 as MNHEY and CDR2 as SVGAGI. The CDR3 totals 15 residues. The CDR3 region is CASSYRGQGAYEQYV. The CDR3 DNA is TGTGCCAGCAGTTACCGCGGACAGGGGGCCTACGAGCAGTACGTC.

This clone was recorded a few times. The gene calls are TRBV7-2 and TRBJ2-1; D might be TRBD2 (5 bases). Germline lookup yields CDR1 SGHTA and CDR2 FQGNSA. Trimming took 1 base from V and 3 from J, leaving 13 bases between them. The CDR3 runs 16 residues. The CDR3 is CASSLGRASLYNEQFF. As DNA, the CDR3 is TGTGCCAGCAGCTTAGGGCGGGCTTCTCTCTACAATGAGCAGTTCTTC.

The rearrangement joins TRBV1 to TRBJ1-1; the D call TRBD1 from the table was never checked on the DNA. TRBV1 is a known pseudogene. The CDR3 totals 15 residues. CDR3 sequence (DNA): TGCACCAGCAGCCAGGTGGGACAAACTAACACTGAAGCTTTCTTT. Residues: CTSSQVGQTNTEAFF.

This clone was seen a handful of times. The chain uses TRBV7-9 and TRBJ1-4; D is uncertain. The V gene lost 5 bases and the J gene lost 8 bases, with 15 bases spanning the gap. Germline CDR1 SEHNR, CDR2 FQNEAQ (reference sequence). The CDR3 runs to 14 residues. CDR3 coding DNA: TGTGCCAGCAGCCCCGCTTCGACACGAGAAAAACTGTTTTTT. Its translation is CASSPASTREKLFF.

This clone occurred a few times. This chain links TRBV5-4 with TRBJ2-5, with 11 positions matching TRBD1. Germline values: CDR1 SGHNT, CDR2 YYREEE (reference sequence). Trimming took 5 bases from V and 3 from J; bases not matched to a gene: 9. The CDR3 is made up of 16 amino acids. The CDR3 protein is CASRQGTGGGEETQYF. CDR3 bases: TGTGCCAGCAGGCAAGGGACAGGGGGGGGTGAAGAGACCCAGTACTTC.

The sample holds a few counts of this clone. The chain combines TRBV27 with TRBJ2-1, with a tentative D call TRBD2 (6 bases). The germline V gene has CDR1 MNHEY and CDR2 SMNVEV (reference sequence). V lost 6 bases and J lost 7, with 19 bases in between. There are 15 residues in the CDR3. The CDR3 loop reads CASRPGTHSVNEQFF. The DNA of the CDR3 is TGTGCCAGCAGACCCGGGACTCATAGCGTGAATGAGCAGTTCTTC.

A few counts support this clone. The V gene is TRBV6-6, the J gene TRBJ2-3; no clear D gene. This CDR3 comprises 12 residues. Trimming shortened V by 5 bases and J by 4 bases, and 7 bases separated the two germline ends. CDR1 MNHNY and CDR2 SVGAGI come from the germline V gene (reference sequence). The CDR3 region has the DNA TGTGCCAGCAGTCGACGGGCAGATACGCAGTATTTT. This sequence encodes CASSRRADTQYF.

V gene TRBV11-2 combines with J gene TRBJ2-7, with a tentative D call TRBD1 (6 bases). From germline, CDR1 is SGHAT and CDR2 FQNNGV. The CDR3 covers 15 residues. CDR3 sequence (DNA): TGTGCCAGCAGCTTCCGACTTTCCGGGACACCCTCCGGGGACGTC. Translation: CASSFRLSGTPSGDV.

This clone occurred a few times. The V call is TRBV6-5, the J call TRBJ2-7, with D perhaps matching TRBD1 (6 bases). The V gene's germline CDR1 is MNHEY and CDR2 SVGAGI. The CDR3 is made up of 14 amino acids. V dropped 6 bases and J dropped 6 bases, with 18 bases sitting between them. The CDR3 bases are TGTGCCAGCAGGGACAGACCCCTGGCTGGCGAGCAGTACGTC. Amino acids: CASRDRPLAGEQYV.

Only a few counts were recorded for this clone. The sample has other DNA sequences that encode this CDR3 too. This chain uses TRBV2 with TRBJ2-7; D perhaps matches TRBD1 (6 bases). V lost 6 bases to trimming and J lost 3 bases, with 9 bases between them. CDR3 length: 12 amino acids. Germline CDR1 reads SNHLY; CDR2 reads FYNNEI. The CDR3 DNA sequence: TGTGCCAGCAGCGAACAGGGCTACGAGCAGTACGTC. As protein: CASSEQGYEQYV.

This clone was picked up one time. The V call is TRBV27, the J call TRBJ2-4; 13 nucleotides line up with TRBD2. Trimming cost V 7 bases and J 7 bases; bases outside gene matches: 13. In germline, CDR1 is MNHEY, CDR2 SMNVEV (reference sequence). The CDR3 sequence is 17 residues long. The CDR3 here is CASKSPGLAGRGNIQYF. The CDR3 coding sequence is TGTGCCAGCAAATCCCCGGGACTAGCGGGGCGGGGGAACATTCAGTACTTC.

This clone has just a few counts. The V and J genes are TRBV5-1 and TRBJ2-2, with a tentative D call TRBD2 (5 bases). The CDR3 runs 18 residues. Germline values: CDR1 SGHRS, CDR2 YFSETQ. V was clipped by 4 bases and J by 4 bases, with 23 bases between them. CDR3 in amino acids: CASSLRRADGWTTGELFF. The CDR3 DNA follows: TGCGCCAGCAGCCTCCGCCGAGCGGACGGTTGGACCACCGGGGAGCTGTTTTTT.

The rearrangement links TRBV28 to TRBJ2-7; 8 bases are a match to TRBD1. The CDR3 has 16 residues. Germline trimming cut 4 bases from V and 2 bases from J; bases unmatched to any gene: 10. Germline V CDR1 and CDR2: MDHEN, SYDVKM. The CDR3 sequence: CASSWGTDREAYEQYF. The CDR3 DNA sequence: TGTGCCAGCAGTTGGGGGACGGACAGGGAAGCCTACGAGCAGTACTTC.

A few counts support this clone. This rearrangement joins TRBV4-3 to TRBJ2-2; 8 nucleotides align to TRBD1. Looked up from germline, CDR1 is LGHNA and CDR2 is YSLEER. The ends lost 6 bases at V and 4 bases at J; junction bases unmatched: 10. The CDR3 length is 16 residues. The DNA for the CDR3 is TGCGCCAGCAGGGATACAGGGGGATTCTCCACCGGGGAGCTGTTTTTT. Translated: CASRDTGGFSTGELFF.

This clone was detected only a few times. The rearrangement links TRBV28 to TRBJ2-3, with 11 bases aligning to TRBD1. The CDR3 contains 15 residues. V shed 5 bases, J shed 6 bases, and the junction held 7 bases outside the gene matches. Germline V gene lookup returns CDR1 MDHEN and CDR2 SYDVKM. Here the CDR3 reads CASSPRTGGWDTQYF. The CDR3 nucleotides read TGTGCCAGCAGTCCCAGGACAGGGGGCTGGGATACGCAGTATTTT. The complete variable domain, with remaining parts taken from reference TRBV28 and TRBJ2-3, reads DVKVTQSSRYLVKRTGEKVFLECVQDMDHENMFWYRQDPGLGLRLIYFSYDVKMKEKGDIPEGYSVSREKKERFSLILESASTNQTSMYLCASSPRTGGWDTQYFGPGTRLTVL.

The chain joins TRBV4-1 to TRBJ1-4, with TRBD1 matching over 7 bases. The junction had 9 bases not matched to a gene; V was cut back by 4 bases and J by 4 bases. This CDR3 comprises 16 residues. Germline V CDR1 and CDR2: MGHRA, YSYEKL. CDR3 amino acids: CASSPRRDSSNEKLFF. The CDR3 coding sequence is TGCGCCAGCAGCCCAAGACGGGACAGCAGTAATGAAAAACTGTTTTTT.

This clone was observed a handful of times. The chain couples TRBV20-1 to TRBJ2-1; D gene ambiguous. The length of the CDR3 is 11 residues. In germline, CDR1 is DFQATT, CDR2 SNEGSKA (reference sequence). Between the trimmed V and J ends, which lost 6 bases and 4 bases, there was a span of 7 bases. CDR3 in DNA: TGCAGTGCCACAGCTTACAATGAGCAGTTCTTC. Protein sequence: CSATAYNEQFF.

This chain connects TRBV5-1 to TRBJ1-3; no firm D call. This CDR3 region has 15 residues. Germline lookup yields CDR1 SGHRS and CDR2 YFSETQ. V was shortened by 0 bases and J by 1 base, with 8 bases between the two germline ends. CDR3 region: CASSLAGGSGNTIYF. The CDR3, as DNA: TGCGCCAGCAGCTTGGCCGGAGGGTCTGGAAACACCATATATTTT.

CDR3 sequence reads: CASSRDASGSGETQYF. For the CDR3, the DNA is TGTGCCAGCAGCCGAGACGCAAGCGGGAGTGGTGAGACCCAGTACTTC. The chain links TRBV5-4 to TRBJ2-5; 8 nucleotides align to TRBD2. CDR1 is SGHNT, CDR2 YYREEE, per germline (reference sequence). The CDR3 length is 16 residues. V lost 4 bases and J lost 5; bases outside the gene matches: 13.